This passage covers 18 T cell receptor beta chains from one sample sequenced in a study of cytotoxic CD8 clonotypes in ibrutinib-treated CLL. Data came from immunoSEQ multiplex PCR; TCRdb stores just in-frame clones and leaves some out. This sample has 300,000 to 350,000 clones, with around four fifths found just once. The specimen was PBMCs, collected before ibrutinib treatment. These receptors were taken from a human donor with chronic lymphocytic leukemia.

This clone has just a few counts. This rearrangement joins TRBV7-2 to TRBJ1-5; no clear D. Looked up from germline, CDR1 is SGHTA and CDR2 is FQGNSA. V lost 3 bases to trimming and J lost 8 bases, with 11 bases between them. The CDR3 totals 13 residues. The CDR3 region is CASSFTDREPQHF. DNA of the CDR3: TGTGCCAGCAGCTTCACCGATAGGGAGCCCCAGCATTTT.

The V call is TRBV19, the J call TRBJ2-2, with D hard to call. This CDR3 has 11 residues. Germline V lookup: CDR1 LNHDA, CDR2 SQIVND (reference sequence). Deletions cut 7 bases from V and 1 base from J, with 1 base between. The CDR3 is CASKNTGELFF. In DNA, the CDR3 is TGTGCCAGTAAGAACACCGGGGAGCTGTTTTTT.

The J gene is TRBJ2-7, the V gene TRBV27, with TRBD1 matching 7 bases. The J segment lost 3 bases and the V segment lost 7 bases, leaving 12 bases of the junction unmatched. There are 15 residues in the CDR3. Germline V gene data show CDR1 as MNHEY and CDR2 as SMNVEV (reference sequence). CDR3 region: CASIQHRAGGYEQYF. For the CDR3, the DNA is TGTGCCAGCATCCAACACCGGGCAGGGGGCTACGAGCAGTACTTC.

The CDR3 DNA sequence: TGTGCCAGCAGCCTAACGGCCAGTTCGGCTGGCTACACCTTC. It yields the protein CASSLTASSAGYTF. This chain connects TRBV7-9 to TRBJ1-2; D gene uncertain. Germline CDR1 and CDR2: SEHNR and FQNEAQ (reference sequence). This CDR3 region has 14 residues. V dropped 5 bases and J dropped 7 bases, with 17 bases sitting between them.

This sequence joins TRBV28 and TRBJ2-5; weak D call: TRBD2 (5 bases). Trimming stripped 3 bases from V and 5 bases from J, with 16 bases between. Looked up from germline, CDR1 is MDHEN and CDR2 is SYDVKM. The CDR3 runs to 15 residues. This chain's CDR3 is CASSLNDLKRETQYF. The CDR3 DNA reads as TGTGCCAGCAGTTTGAACGATCTGAAGCGGGAGACCCAGTACTTC. Variable domain in full (rest from reference TRBV28 and TRBJ2-5): DVKVTQSSRYLVKRTGEKVFLECVQDMDHENMFWYRQDPGLGLRLIYFSYDVKMKEKGDIPEGYSVSREKKERFSLILESASTNQTSMYLCASSLNDLKRETQYFGPGTRLLVL.

The rearrangement uses TRBV7-8 and TRBJ1-3, with a possible D match to TRBD1 (5 bases). Germline V gives CDR1 SGHVS, CDR2 FQNEAQ. Trimming took off 6 bases at V and 0 bases at J, with 9 bases between the two ends. The CDR3 loop spans 14 amino acids. The DNA of the CDR3 is TGTGCCAGCAGGGGGGGGTCCTCTGGAAACACCATATATTTT. This encodes CASRGGSSGNTIYF. Full variable domain (remainder filled in from reference TRBV7-8 and TRBJ1-3): GAGVSQSPRYKVAKRGQDVALRCDPISGHVSLFWYQQALGQGPEFLTYFQNEAQLDKSGLPSDRFFAERPEGSVSTLKIQRTQQEDSAVYLCASRGGSSGNTIYFGEGSWLTVV.

This chain links TRBV7-9 with TRBJ2-7; 7 bases are a match to TRBD2. Germline V gene lookup returns CDR1 SEHNR and CDR2 FQNEAQ (reference sequence). Trimming removed 0 bases from V and 6 bases from J; junction bases left unmatched: 8. CDR3 size: 15 residues. CDR3 nucleotides: TGTGCCAGCAGCTTAGCCCCGCGGGAGCCCGGCGAGCAGTACTTC. The encoded protein is CASSLAPREPGEQYF.

In this sample, this clone turned up a few times. This chain uses TRBV7-3 with TRBJ1-2; 11 nucleotides agree with TRBD1. J gave up 6 bases and V 5 bases, and 11 bases lay outside the gene matches. The CDR3 extends over 16 amino acids. Germline CDR1 and CDR2: SGHTA and FQGTGA. CDR3 DNA sequence: TGTGCCAGCAGCCCCGGGACAGGGGGTTTTATTGATGGCTACACCTTC. Encoded protein: CASSPGTGGFIDGYTF.

The V and J genes are TRBV5-6 and TRBJ1-1; D unclear. This CDR3 spans 14 amino acids. V lost 0 bases and J 2 bases, leaving 8 bases between the germline ends. Germline assignment: CDR1 SGHDT and CDR2 YYEEEE. CDR3 bases: TGTGCCAGCAGCTTGGATTACACTAACACTGAAGCTTTCTTT. It translates to CASSLDYTNTEAFF.

J is TRBJ2-7 and V is TRBV6-5; 12 bases are shared with TRBD2. This CDR3 has 14 amino acids. The germline V gene has CDR1 MNHEY and CDR2 SVGAGI. Trimming removed 10 bases from V and 3 bases from J; junction bases left unmatched: 7. CDR3 DNA sequence: TGTGCCACTTCGACTAGCGGGAGAATCTACGAGCAGTACTTC. It codes for CATSTSGRIYEQYF.

The rearrangement links TRBV5-4 to TRBJ1-1, with no clear D. V lost 0 bases and J lost 1, with 10 bases in between. Germline V gives CDR1 SGHNT, CDR2 YYREEE (reference sequence). This CDR3 has 15 amino acids. CDR3 DNA: TGTGCCAGCAGCTTGGCTCCGGAACGGAACACTGAAGCTTTCTTT. It is translated as CASSLAPERNTEAFF. The full variable domain, with the rest looked up from reference TRBV5-4 and TRBJ1-1, is ETGVTQSPTHLIKTRGQQVTLRCSSQSGHNTVSWYQQALGQGPQFIFQYYREEENGRGNFPPRFSGLQFPNYSSELNVNALELDDSALYLCASSLAPERNTEAFFGQGTRLTVV.

This chain joins TRBV7-8 and TRBJ1-3; maybe TRBD1 (5 bases). Germline CDR1 SGHVS, CDR2 FQNEAQ. The V and J ends lost 5 bases and 4 bases respectively, with 15 bases between them. CDR3 size: 15 residues. DNA for the CDR3: TGTGCCAGCAGCAAGGGACCAGGTCTCGGAAACACCATATATTTT. This encodes CASSKGPGLGNTIYF.

The gene calls are TRBV6-1 and TRBJ2-1; no definite D call. Trimming took 10 bases from V and 6 from J, leaving 16 bases between them. Germline loops: CDR1 MNHNS, CDR2 SASEGT. The CDR3 loop spans 13 amino acids. Here the CDR3 DNA reads TGTGCCATCAACCGGTCCTTTGGCAATGAGCAGTTCTTC. It translates to CAINRSFGNEQFF.

The rearrangement joins TRBV13 to TRBJ2-1; 10 bases are a match to TRBD2. Germline values: CDR1 PRHDT, CDR2 FYEKMQ (reference sequence). This CDR3 has 15 amino acids. J gave up 2 bases and V 4 bases, and 2 bases lay outside the gene matches. CDR3 coding DNA: TGTGCCAGCAGCTCCACTAGCGGGACCTACAATGAGCAGTTCTTC. This encodes CASSSTSGTYNEQFF.

The chain is built from TRBV27 and TRBJ2-7; TRBD2 matches 13 bases. Trimming at V came to 3 bases and at J to 2 bases, leaving 10 bases not matched to a gene. This CDR3 contains 18 residues. The germline V gene encodes CDR1 MNHEY and CDR2 SMNVEV (reference sequence). The CDR3 loop is CASSFGLAGVPNTYEQYF. CDR3 DNA: TGTGCCAGCAGTTTCGGACTAGCGGGAGTACCAAACACCTACGAGCAGTACTTC.

V usage is TRBV5-1 and J usage is TRBJ2-5; D may correspond to TRBD1 or TRBD2 (5 bases each). The CDR3 sequence is 14 residues long. Germline-derived CDR1 and CDR2 are SGHRS and YFSETQ. V gave up 5 bases and J gave up 1 base, with 12 bases separating them. CDR3 loop: CASRRGDSQETQYF. In DNA form, the CDR3 reads TGCGCCAGCAGGAGGGGTGATAGCCAAGAGACCCAGTACTTC.

This sequence joins TRBV4-2 and TRBJ1-2; D ambiguous. CDR1 is LGHNA and CDR2 is YNFKEQ in the germline V gene. With 0 bases removed from V and 6 bases from J, the gap between germline ends came to 8 bases. The CDR3 is 13 amino acids. The CDR3 DNA sequence: TGTGCCAGCAGCCAAGAATGGGGTCATGGCTACACCTTC. This translates into CASSQEWGHGYTF.

The chain uses TRBV30 and TRBJ2-1, with 7 bases matching TRBD2. CDR3 size: 15 residues. Looked up from germline, CDR1 is GTSNPN and CDR2 is SVGIG (reference sequence). Trimming took 0 bases from V and 3 from J; bases not matched to a gene: 5. The CDR3 region has the DNA TGTGCCTGGAGTGTACGTGAGCGGGACTACAATGAGCAGTTCTTC. It codes for CAWSVRERDYNEQFF.